The 6 T cell receptor beta chains presented below share a single source sample, sequenced in a study of blood T cell repertoires in COVID-19. Produced via immunoSEQ multiplex PCR; TCRdb's table is partial and in-frame only. The data show some 240,000 clones, roughly 80% seen once. The sample was peripheral blood. These receptors originate from a woman at least 80 years old with acute or convalescent COVID-19.

The V and J genes are TRBV12-5 and TRBJ1-5, with 9 bases that match TRBD1. The CDR3 has 17 amino acids. V shed 1 base and J 4 bases; nucleotides not matched to a gene: 8. Per germline, CDR1 LGHNT and CDR2 FRNRAP. CDR3 in amino acids: CASGLGLTGTGNQPQHF. The CDR3 nucleotides read TGTGCTAGTGGTTTGGGGCTTACGGGGACAGGGAATCAGCCCCAGCATTTT.

This clone was detected a few times. Other DNA sequences from this sample encode an identical CDR3 as well. The V call is TRBV19, the J call TRBJ2-5; TRBD2 matches at 9 bases. Germline trimming cut 5 bases from V and 2 bases from J; bases unmatched to any gene: 3. This CDR3 has 14 amino acids. Germline V lookup: CDR1 LNHDA, CDR2 SQIVND (reference sequence). The CDR3 nucleotides are TGTGCCAGTAGTCCGGGACTAGCACAAGAGACCCAGTACTTC. This sequence encodes CASSPGLAQETQYF.

The rearrangement uses TRBV25-1 and TRBJ2-6; TRBD1 is a possible D gene (7 bases). Trimming pared 4 bases from V and 2 bases from J, leaving 18 bases between. The CDR3 totals 18 residues. Germline-derived CDR1 and CDR2 are MGHDK and SYGVNS. The CDR3 DNA reads as TGTGCCAGCAGTGGGAGGGGGACAGCCCGCCCTGGGGCCAACGTCCTGACTTTC. Amino acids: CASSGRGTARPGANVLTF.

V is TRBV5-1 and J is TRBJ1-4; D not certain. Trimming left V 2 bases short and J 7 bases short, with 12 bases between. CDR1 is SGHRS, CDR2 YFSETQ, per germline. The CDR3 consists of 14 residues. CDR3: CASSFISRAEKLFF. DNA for the CDR3: TGCGCCAGCAGCTTTATATCGAGAGCTGAAAAACTGTTTTTT.

The chain is built from TRBV15 and TRBJ1-2; D possibly corresponds to TRBD1 (5 bases). V was pared by 0 bases and J by 3 bases, with 11 bases between. The CDR3 is made up of 15 amino acids. CDR1 is LNHNV and CDR2 is YYDKDF in the germline V gene (reference sequence). The CDR3 here is CATSREGGAHYGYTF. CDR3 sequence (DNA): TGTGCCACCAGCAGAGAGGGCGGGGCCCACTATGGCTACACCTTC. Using reference TRBV15 and TRBJ1-2 for the parts outside the CDR3, the full variable domain is DAMVIQNPRYQVTQFGKPVTLSCSQTLNHNVMYWYQQKSSQAPKLLFHYYDKDFNNEADTPDNFQSRRPNTSFCFLDIRSPGLGDTAMYLCATSREGGAHYGYTFGSGTRLTVV.

V gene TRBV2 combines with J gene TRBJ1-2, with 7 bases fitting TRBD1. The V segment lost 7 bases and the J segment 7 bases; nucleotides outside the gene matches: 9. CDR1 and CDR2 (germline): SNHLY, FYNNEI. CDR3 length: 13 amino acids. CDR3 region: CASKAGGMFGYTF. The DNA for the CDR3 is TGTGCCAGCAAGGCAGGGGGAATGTTTGGCTACACCTTC.